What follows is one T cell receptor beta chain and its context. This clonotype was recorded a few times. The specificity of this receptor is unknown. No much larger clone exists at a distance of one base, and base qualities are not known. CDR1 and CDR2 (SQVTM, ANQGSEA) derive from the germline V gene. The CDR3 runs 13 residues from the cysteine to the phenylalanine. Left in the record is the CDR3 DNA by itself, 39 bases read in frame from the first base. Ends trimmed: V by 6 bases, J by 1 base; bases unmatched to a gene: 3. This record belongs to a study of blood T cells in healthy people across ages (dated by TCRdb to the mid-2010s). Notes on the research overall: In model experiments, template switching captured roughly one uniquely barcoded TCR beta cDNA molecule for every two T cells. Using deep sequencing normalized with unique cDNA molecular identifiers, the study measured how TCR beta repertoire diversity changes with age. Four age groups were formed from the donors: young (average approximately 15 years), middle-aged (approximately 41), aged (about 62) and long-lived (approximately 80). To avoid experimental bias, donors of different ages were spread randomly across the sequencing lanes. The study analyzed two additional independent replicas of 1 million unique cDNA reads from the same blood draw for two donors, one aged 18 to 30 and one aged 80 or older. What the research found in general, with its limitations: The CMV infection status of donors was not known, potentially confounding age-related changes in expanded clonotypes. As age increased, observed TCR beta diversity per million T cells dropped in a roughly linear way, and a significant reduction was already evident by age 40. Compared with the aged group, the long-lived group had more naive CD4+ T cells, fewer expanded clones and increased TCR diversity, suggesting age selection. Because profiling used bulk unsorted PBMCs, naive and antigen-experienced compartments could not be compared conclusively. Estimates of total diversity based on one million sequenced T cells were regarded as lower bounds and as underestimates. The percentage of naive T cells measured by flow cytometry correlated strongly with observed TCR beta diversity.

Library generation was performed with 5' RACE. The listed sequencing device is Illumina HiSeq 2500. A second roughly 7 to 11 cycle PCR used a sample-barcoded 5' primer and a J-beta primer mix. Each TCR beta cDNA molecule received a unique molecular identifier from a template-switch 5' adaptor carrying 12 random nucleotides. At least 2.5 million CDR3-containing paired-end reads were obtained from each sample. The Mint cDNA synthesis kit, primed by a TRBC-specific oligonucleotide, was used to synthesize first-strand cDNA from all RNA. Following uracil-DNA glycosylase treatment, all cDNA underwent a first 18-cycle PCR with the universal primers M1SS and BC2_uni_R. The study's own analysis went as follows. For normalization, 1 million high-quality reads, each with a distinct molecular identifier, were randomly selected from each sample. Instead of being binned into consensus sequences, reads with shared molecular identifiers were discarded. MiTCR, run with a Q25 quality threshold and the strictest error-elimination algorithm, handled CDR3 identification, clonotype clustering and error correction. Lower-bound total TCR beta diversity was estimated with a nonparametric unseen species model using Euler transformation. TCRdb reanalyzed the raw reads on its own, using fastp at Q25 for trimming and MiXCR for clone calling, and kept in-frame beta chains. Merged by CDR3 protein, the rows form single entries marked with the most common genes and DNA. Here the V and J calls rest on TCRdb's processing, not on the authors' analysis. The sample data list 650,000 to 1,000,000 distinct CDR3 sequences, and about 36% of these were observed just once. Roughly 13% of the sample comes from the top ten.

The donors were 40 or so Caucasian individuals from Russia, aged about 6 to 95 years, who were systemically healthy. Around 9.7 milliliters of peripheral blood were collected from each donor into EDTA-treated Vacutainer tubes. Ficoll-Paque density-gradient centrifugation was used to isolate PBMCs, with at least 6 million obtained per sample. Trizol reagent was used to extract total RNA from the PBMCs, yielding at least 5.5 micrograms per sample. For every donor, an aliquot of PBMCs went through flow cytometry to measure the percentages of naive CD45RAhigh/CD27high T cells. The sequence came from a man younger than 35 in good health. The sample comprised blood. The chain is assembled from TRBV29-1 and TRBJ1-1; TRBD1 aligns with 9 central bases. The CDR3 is CSVQTGGNTEAFF. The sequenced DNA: TGCAGCGTCCAGACAGGGGGGAACACTGAAGCTTTCTTT.